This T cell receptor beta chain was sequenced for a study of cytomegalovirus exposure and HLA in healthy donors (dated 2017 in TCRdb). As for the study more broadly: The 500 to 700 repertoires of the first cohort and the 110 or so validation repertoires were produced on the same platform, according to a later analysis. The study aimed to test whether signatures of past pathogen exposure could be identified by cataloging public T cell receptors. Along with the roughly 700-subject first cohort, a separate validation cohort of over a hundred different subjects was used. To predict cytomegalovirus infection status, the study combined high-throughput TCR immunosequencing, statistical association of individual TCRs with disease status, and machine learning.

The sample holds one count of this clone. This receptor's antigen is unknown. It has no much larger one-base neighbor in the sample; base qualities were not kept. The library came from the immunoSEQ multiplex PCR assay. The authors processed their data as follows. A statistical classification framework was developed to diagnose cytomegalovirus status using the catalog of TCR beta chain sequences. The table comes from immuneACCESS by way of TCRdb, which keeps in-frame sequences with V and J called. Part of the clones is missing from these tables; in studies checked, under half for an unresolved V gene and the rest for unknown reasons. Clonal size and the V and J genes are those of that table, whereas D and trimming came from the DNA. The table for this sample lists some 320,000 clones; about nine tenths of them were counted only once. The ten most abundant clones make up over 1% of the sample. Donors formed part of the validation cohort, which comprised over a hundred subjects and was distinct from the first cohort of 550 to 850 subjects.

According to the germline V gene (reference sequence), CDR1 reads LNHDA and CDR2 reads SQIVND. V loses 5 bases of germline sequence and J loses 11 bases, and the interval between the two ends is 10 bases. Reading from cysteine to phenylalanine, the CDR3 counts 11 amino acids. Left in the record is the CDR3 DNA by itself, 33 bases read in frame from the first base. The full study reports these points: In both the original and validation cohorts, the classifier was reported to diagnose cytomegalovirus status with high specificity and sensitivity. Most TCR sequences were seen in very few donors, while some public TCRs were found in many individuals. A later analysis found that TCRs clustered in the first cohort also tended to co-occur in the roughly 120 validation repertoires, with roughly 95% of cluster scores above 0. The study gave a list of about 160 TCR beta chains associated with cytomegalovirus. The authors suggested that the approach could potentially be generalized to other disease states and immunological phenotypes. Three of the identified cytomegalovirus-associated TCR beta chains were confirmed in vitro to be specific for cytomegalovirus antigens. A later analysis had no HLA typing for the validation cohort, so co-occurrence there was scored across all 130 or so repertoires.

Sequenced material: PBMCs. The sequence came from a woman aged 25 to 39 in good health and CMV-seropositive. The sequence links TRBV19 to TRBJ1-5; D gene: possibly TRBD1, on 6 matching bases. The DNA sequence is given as TGTGCCAGTAGTGGGGGCGAGGCCCAGCATTTT. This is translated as CASSGGEAQHF.